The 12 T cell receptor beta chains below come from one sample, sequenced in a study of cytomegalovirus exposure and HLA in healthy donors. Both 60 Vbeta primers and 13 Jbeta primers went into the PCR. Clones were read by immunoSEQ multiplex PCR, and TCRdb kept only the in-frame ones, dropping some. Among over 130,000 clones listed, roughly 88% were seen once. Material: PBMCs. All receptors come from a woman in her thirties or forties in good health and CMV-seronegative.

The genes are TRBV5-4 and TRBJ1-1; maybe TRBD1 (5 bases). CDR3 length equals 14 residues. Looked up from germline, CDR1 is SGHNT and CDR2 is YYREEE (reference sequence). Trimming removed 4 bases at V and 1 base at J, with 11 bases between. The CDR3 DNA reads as TGTGCCAGCAGCCCCTCGACAGAGAACACTGAAGCTTTCTTT. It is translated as CASSPSTENTEAFF. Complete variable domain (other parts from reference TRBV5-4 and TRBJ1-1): ETGVTQSPTHLIKTRGQQVTLRCSSQSGHNTVSWYQQALGQGPQFIFQYYREEENGRGNFPPRFSGLQFPNYSSELNVNALELDDSALYLCASSPSTENTEAFFGQGTRLTVV.

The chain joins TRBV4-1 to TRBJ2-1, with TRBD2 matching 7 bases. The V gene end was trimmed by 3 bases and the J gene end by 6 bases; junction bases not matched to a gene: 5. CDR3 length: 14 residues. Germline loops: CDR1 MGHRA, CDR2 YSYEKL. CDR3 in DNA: TGCGCCAGCAGCCAGTTGGGGGGGGGCAATGAGCAGTTCTTC. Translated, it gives CASSQLGGGNEQFF.

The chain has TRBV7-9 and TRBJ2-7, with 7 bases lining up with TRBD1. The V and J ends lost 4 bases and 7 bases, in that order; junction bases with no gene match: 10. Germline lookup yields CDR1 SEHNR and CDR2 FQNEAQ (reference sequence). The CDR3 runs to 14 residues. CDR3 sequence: CASSSTGLLSEQYF. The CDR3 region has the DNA TGTGCCAGCAGCTCGACAGGGCTCTTGAGTGAGCAGTACTTC.

The CDR3 coding sequence is TGTGCCAGCAGCGAGGGACAGACGAATGAGCAGTTCTTC. It encodes CASSEGQTNEQFF. This chain links TRBV2 with TRBJ2-1; TRBD1 aligns across 7 bases. Germline trimming cut 6 bases from V and 7 bases from J; bases unmatched to any gene: 6. In germline, CDR1 is SNHLY, CDR2 FYNNEI. The length of the CDR3 is 13 residues.

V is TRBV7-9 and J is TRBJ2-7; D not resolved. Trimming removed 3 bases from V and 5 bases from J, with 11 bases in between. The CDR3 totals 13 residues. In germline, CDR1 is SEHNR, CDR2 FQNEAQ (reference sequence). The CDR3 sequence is CASSFTEFDEQYF. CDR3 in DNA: TGTGCCAGCAGCTTCACTGAATTCGACGAGCAGTACTTC.

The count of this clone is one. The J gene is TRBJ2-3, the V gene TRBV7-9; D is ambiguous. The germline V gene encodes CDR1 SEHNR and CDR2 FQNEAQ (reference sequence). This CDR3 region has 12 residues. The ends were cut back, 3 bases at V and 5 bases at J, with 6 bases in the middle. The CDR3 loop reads CASSFTGDTQYF. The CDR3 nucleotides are TGTGCCAGCAGCTTCACGGGAGATACGCAGTATTTT.

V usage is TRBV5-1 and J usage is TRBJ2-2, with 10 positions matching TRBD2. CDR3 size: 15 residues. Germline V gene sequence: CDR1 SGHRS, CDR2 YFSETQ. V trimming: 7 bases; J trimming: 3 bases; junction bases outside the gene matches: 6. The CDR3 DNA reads TGCGCCAGCGGGTCACTAGCGGGGCACACCGGGGAGCTGTTTTTT. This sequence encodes CASGSLAGHTGELFF.

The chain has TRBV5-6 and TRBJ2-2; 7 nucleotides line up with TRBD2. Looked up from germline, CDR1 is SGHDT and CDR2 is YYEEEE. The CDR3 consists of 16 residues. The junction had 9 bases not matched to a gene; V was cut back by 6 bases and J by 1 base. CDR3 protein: CASTSLVAGNTGELFF. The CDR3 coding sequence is TGTGCCAGCACCTCCCTAGTAGCGGGGAACACCGGGGAGCTGTTTTTT.

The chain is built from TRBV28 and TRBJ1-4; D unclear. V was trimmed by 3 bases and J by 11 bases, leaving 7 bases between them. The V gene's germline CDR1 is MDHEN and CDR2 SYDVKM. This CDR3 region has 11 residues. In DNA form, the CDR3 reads TGTGCCAGCAGTTTTCGGGAGAAACTGTTTTTT. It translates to CASSFREKLFF.

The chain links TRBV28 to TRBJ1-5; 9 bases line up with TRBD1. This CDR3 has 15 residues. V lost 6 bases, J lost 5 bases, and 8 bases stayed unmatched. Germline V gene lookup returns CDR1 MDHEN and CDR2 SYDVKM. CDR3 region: CASSSLDRGYQPQHF. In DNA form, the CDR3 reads TGTGCCAGCAGCTCCCTGGACAGGGGCTATCAGCCCCAGCATTTT.

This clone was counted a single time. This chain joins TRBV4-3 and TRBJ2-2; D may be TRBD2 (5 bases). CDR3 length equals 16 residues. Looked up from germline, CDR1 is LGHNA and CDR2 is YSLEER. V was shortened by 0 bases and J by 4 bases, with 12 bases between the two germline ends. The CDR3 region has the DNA TGCGCCAGCAGCCAAGATACGGGAAGGGCCACCGGGGAGCTGTTTTTT. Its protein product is CASSQDTGRATGELFF.

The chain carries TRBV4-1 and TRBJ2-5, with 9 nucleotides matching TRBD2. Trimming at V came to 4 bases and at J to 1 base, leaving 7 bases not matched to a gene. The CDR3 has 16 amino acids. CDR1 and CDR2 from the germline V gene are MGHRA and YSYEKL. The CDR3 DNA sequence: TGCGCCAGCAGCCGGATGGGGACTAGCCCCCAAGAGACCCAGTACTTC. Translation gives CASSRMGTSPQETQYF.